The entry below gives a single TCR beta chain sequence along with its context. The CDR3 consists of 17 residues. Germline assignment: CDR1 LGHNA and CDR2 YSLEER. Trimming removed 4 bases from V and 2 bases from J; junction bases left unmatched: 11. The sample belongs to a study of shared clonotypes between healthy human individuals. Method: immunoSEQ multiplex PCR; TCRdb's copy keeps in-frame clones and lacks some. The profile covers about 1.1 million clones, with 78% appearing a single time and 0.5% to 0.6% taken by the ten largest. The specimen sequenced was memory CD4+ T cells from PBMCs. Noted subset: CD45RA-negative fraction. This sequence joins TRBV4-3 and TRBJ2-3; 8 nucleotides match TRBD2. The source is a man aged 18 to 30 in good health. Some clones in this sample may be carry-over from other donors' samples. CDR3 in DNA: TGCGCCAGCAGCCCCTCCCCCGGGAGGGGGTTCACAGATACGCAGTATTTT. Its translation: CASSPSPGRGFTDTQYF.